This T cell receptor beta chain originates from a study of T cell repertoires in cytomegalovirus infection. For the study at large: An indication of both CMV infection and matching HLA type came from public TCR beta signatures. General observations from the study: Cumulative frequency of public TCR beta families picked out carriers of CMV plus the relevant HLA.

The CDR3 consists of 12 residues. Trimming took off 3 bases at V and 3 bases at J, with 9 bases between the two ends. Germline loops: CDR1 DFQATT, CDR2 SNEGSKA (reference sequence). TCRdb fed the reads into MiXCR, producing one record per CDR3 protein. The repertoire consists of fewer than 550,000 distinct CDR3 sequences, with roughly 10% occurring once and the leading ten covering approximately 10%. A word on this clonotype: Its antigen is still unknown.

The chain uses TRBV20-1 and TRBJ2-7; D remains unclear. The sample comprised PBMCs. The TCR originated in a human donor in good health (CMV status not recorded). Some clones in this sample may be carry-over from other donors' samples. The DNA for the CDR3 is TGCAGTGCTAGTATCGCCCACTACGAGCAGTACTTC. It encodes CSASIAHYEQYF.